The 22 T cell receptor beta chains presented below share a single source sample, sequenced in a study of radiotherapy plus CTLA-4 blockade in lung cancer. This table comes from immunoSEQ multiplex PCR, and its TCRdb copy is limited to in-frame clones, with some not included. The table shows 84,000 or so clones, with approximately 83% occurring only once. Sequencing used peripheral blood, obtained from a patient treated with radiotherapy plus ipilimumab. The receptors were sampled from a human donor with non-small cell lung cancer that progressed on radiotherapy plus ipilimumab.

The chain carries TRBV6-5 and TRBJ2-5; D may be TRBD2 (6 bases). The CDR3 is 13 residues long. Per the germline V gene, CDR1 is MNHEY and CDR2 is SVGAGI. Trimming took off 10 bases at V and 1 base at J, with 13 bases between the two ends. The CDR3 nucleotides are TGTGCCACCCGGGAGTGGAGCCAAGAGACCCAGTACTTC. It is translated as CATREWSQETQYF.

The rearrangement joins TRBV9 to TRBJ2-3, with D unresolved. Trimming cost V 0 bases and J 6 bases, with 8 bases left between them. The CDR3 has 13 amino acids. Germline V gene sequence: CDR1 SGDLS, CDR2 YYNGEE. The CDR3 bases are TGTGCCAGCAGCGTAGGATTTCCGGATACGCAGTATTTT. Its protein is CASSVGFPDTQYF.

The chain couples TRBV5-5 to TRBJ1-5; D ambiguous. Looked up from germline, CDR1 is SGHKS and CDR2 is YYEKEE (reference sequence). V was shortened by 1 base and J by 2 bases, with 13 bases between the two germline ends. The CDR3 runs to 16 residues. Here the CDR3 reads CASSLSQVWGNQPQHF. CDR3 DNA: TGTGCCAGCAGCTTGAGTCAGGTGTGGGGCAATCAGCCCCAGCATTTT. Full variable domain (remainder filled in from reference TRBV5-5 and TRBJ1-5): DAGVTQSPTHLIKTRGQQVTLRCSPISGHKSVSWYQQVLGQGPQFIFQYYEKEERGRGNFPDRFSARQFPNYSSELNVNALLLGDSALYLCASSLSQVWGNQPQHFGDGTRLSIL.

This rearrangement joins TRBV4-3 to TRBJ1-5; 11 bases match TRBD1. The CDR3 runs 15 residues. With 1 base clipped from V and 6 bases from J, the junction kept 2 bases outside the gene matches. Germline V gene lookup returns CDR1 LGHNA and CDR2 YSLEER. As DNA, the CDR3 is TGCGCCAGCAGCCAAGGGACAGGGGGCGGTCAGCCCCAGCATTTT. It codes for CASSQGTGGGQPQHF.

The CDR3 protein is CASSRGVGRNTDTQYF. CDR3 coding DNA: TGCGCCAGCAGCCGCGGGGTAGGGAGGAACACAGATACGCAGTATTTT. The rearrangement joins TRBV5-1 to TRBJ2-3; D is perhaps TRBD2 (6 bases). The germline V gene has CDR1 SGHRS and CDR2 YFSETQ. Trimming took off 4 bases at V and 2 bases at J, with 17 bases between the two ends. The CDR3 spans 16 residues.

V is TRBV7-9 and J is TRBJ2-7; 11 bases map to TRBD2. Germline trimming cut 2 bases from V and 4 bases from J; bases unmatched to any gene: 7. CDR3 length equals 16 residues. Per germline, CDR1 SEHNR and CDR2 FQNEAQ (reference sequence). The CDR3 loop is CASSLLLAGDPYEQYF. The CDR3 coding sequence is TGTGCCAGCAGCTTATTACTAGCGGGAGACCCGTACGAGCAGTACTTC.

This clone was counted only a few times. The CDR3 sequence is CASSHSGGGYEQYF. The CDR3 DNA reads as TGTGCCAGCAGCCACAGTGGGGGGGGCTACGAGCAGTACTTC. The V gene is TRBV6-5, the J gene TRBJ2-7; 7 positions match TRBD2. This CDR3 comprises 14 residues. V lost 6 bases to trimming and J lost 3 bases; unmatched junction nucleotides: 8. The germline CDR1 and CDR2 sequences are MNHEY and SVGAGI.

V gene TRBV18 combines with J gene TRBJ1-1; 8 bases map to TRBD1. Looked up from germline, CDR1 is KGHSH and CDR2 is LQKENI. The CDR3 loop spans 14 amino acids. Unmatched junction bases numbered 7, after V lost 5 bases and J lost 5 bases. The CDR3 region has the DNA TGTGCCAGCTCATCCTCACAGGGGGGGACTGAAGCTTTCTTT. Protein product: CASSSSQGGTEAFF.

The chain recombines TRBV28 with TRBJ2-2, with 12 positions matching TRBD2. Germline V gene sequence: CDR1 MDHEN, CDR2 SYDVKM. CDR3 length: 16 amino acids. V lost 5 bases and J lost 4; bases outside the gene matches: 5. The CDR3 DNA sequence: TGTGCCAGCAGTCCTGGACTAGCGGGAAGCACCGGGGAGCTGTTTTTT. It codes for CASSPGLAGSTGELFF.

This clone has just a few counts. The chain joins TRBV4-2 to TRBJ2-3; the D gene is possibly TRBD2 (6 bases). The CDR3 has 14 residues. Germline CDR1 reads LGHNA; CDR2 reads YNFKEQ. Trimming took 1 base from V and 5 from J, leaving 10 bases between them. The CDR3 here is CASSQAGREDTQYF. DNA for the CDR3: TGTGCCAGCAGCCAAGCCGGGCGGGAAGATACGCAGTATTTT.

This sequence joins TRBV15 and TRBJ1-4, with 8 nucleotides matching TRBD1. The germline CDR1 and CDR2 sequences are LNHNV and YYDKDF (reference sequence). The CDR3 has 15 residues. V lost 4 bases, J lost 8 bases, and 9 bases stayed unmatched. DNA for the CDR3: TGTGCCACCAGCACCCAGGGGGCAGTCGGGGAAAAACTGTTTTTT. Protein sequence: CATSTQGAVGEKLFF. Variable domain in full (rest from reference TRBV15 and TRBJ1-4): DAMVIQNPRYQVTQFGKPVTLSCSQTLNHNVMYWYQQKSSQAPKLLFHYYDKDFNNEADTPDNFQSRRPNTSFCFLDIRSPGLGDTAMYLCATSTQGAVGEKLFFGSGTQLSVL.

The chain combines TRBV19 with TRBJ1-1; 10 bases are shared with TRBD1. The CDR3 spans 15 residues. From germline, CDR1 is LNHDA and CDR2 SQIVND (reference sequence). The V gene end was trimmed by 6 bases and the J gene end by 5 bases; junction bases not matched to a gene: 9. The CDR3 DNA follows: TGTGCCAGTAGAAGACAGGGGGCTGGTTCTACTGAAGCTTTCTTT. Encoded protein: CASRRQGAGSTEAFF.

The DNA for the CDR3 is TGTGCCAGCAGCTTAGTAGGACTAGCGGGAGTTCATGAGCAGTTCTTC. This sequence encodes CASSLVGLAGVHEQFF. V gene TRBV11-3 combines with J gene TRBJ2-1, with 13 bases that match TRBD2. Germline loops: CDR1 SGHNT, CDR2 YENEEA. Trimming took 1 base from V and 8 from J; bases not matched to a gene: 5. The CDR3 is made up of 16 amino acids.

The chain links TRBV27 to TRBJ2-6; a possible D gene is TRBD1 (5 bases). This CDR3 spans 14 amino acids. Trimming left V 6 bases short and J 2 bases short, with 8 bases between. Germline assignment: CDR1 MNHEY and CDR2 SMNVEV (reference sequence). The CDR3 coding sequence is TGTGCCAGCAGCGCAGGGACTGGGGCCAACGTCCTGACTTTC. Translated: CASSAGTGANVLTF.

The chain couples TRBV5-1 to TRBJ1-1, with TRBD1 matching 8 bases. J lost 0 bases, V lost 3 bases, and 1 base had no gene match. The CDR3 runs 14 residues. Germline V gene data show CDR1 as SGHRS and CDR2 as YFSETQ. As DNA, the CDR3 is TGCGCCAGCAGCTGGGGACAGGTGAACACTGAAGCTTTCTTT. Translating it yields CASSWGQVNTEAFF.

V usage is TRBV2 and J usage is TRBJ1-1; a weak D match, TRBD1 (6 bases). The CDR3 is 14 residues long. V lost 6 bases and J 5 bases, leaving 16 bases between the germline ends. Germline V lookup: CDR1 SNHLY, CDR2 FYNNEI. DNA for the CDR3: TGTGCCAGCAGCCTGGGGGGGGCGCAAACTGAAGCTTTCTTT. This codes for CASSLGGAQTEAFF.

There are a few counts of this clone. V is TRBV6-1 and J is TRBJ1-6; TRBD1 matches at 7 bases. Trimming at V came to 7 bases and at J to 8 bases, leaving 5 bases not matched to a gene. CDR3 length: 13 amino acids. The germline CDR1 and CDR2 sequences are MNHNS and SASEGT. CDR3 in DNA: TGTGCCAGCACAAGACAGGGTTATTCACCCCTCCACTTT. Encoded protein: CASTRQGYSPLHF.

V is TRBV5-4 and J is TRBJ2-2; 11 nucleotides agree with TRBD1. Germline V lookup: CDR1 SGHNT, CDR2 YYREEE (reference sequence). There are 16 residues in the CDR3. J lost 2 bases, V lost 4 bases, and 4 bases had no gene match. The CDR3 is CASSARTGGNTGELFF. The CDR3, as DNA: TGTGCCAGCAGCGCCCGGACAGGGGGCAACACCGGGGAGCTGTTTTTT.

A few counts support this clone. This rearrangement joins TRBV28 to TRBJ2-7; possible D gene TRBD1, 6 bases. Trimming stripped 8 bases from V and 6 bases from J, with 17 bases between. There are 13 residues in the CDR3. Germline V gene sequence: CDR1 MDHEN, CDR2 SYDVKM. Here the CDR3 DNA reads TGTGCCAGCGACCATACAGGGTTGGGCGAGCAGTACTTC. The encoded protein is CASDHTGLGEQYF.

The rearrangement joins TRBV21-1 to TRBJ2-7. TRBV21-1 is recorded as a pseudogene. This CDR3 has 13 residues. The CDR3 spells CASSKAKRPQQYF. Written as DNA, the CDR3 is TGTGCCAGCAGCAAAGCTAAACGCCCCCAGCAGTACTTC.

This clone has just a few counts. The rearrangement uses TRBV7-8 and TRBJ2-7; D call uncertain. The germline gives CDR1 SGHVS, CDR2 FQNEAQ. The length of the CDR3 is 13 residues. Trimming removed 1 base at V and 2 bases at J, with 6 bases between. The CDR3 loop reads CASSLGVTYEQYF. CDR3 DNA: TGTGCCAGCAGCTTAGGAGTGACCTACGAGCAGTACTTC. Filled out from reference TRBV7-8 and TRBJ2-7, the complete variable domain reads GAGVSQSPRYKVAKRGQDVALRCDPISGHVSLFWYQQALGQGPEFLTYFQNEAQLDKSGLPSDRFFAERPEGSVSTLKIQRTQQEDSAVYLCASSLGVTYEQYFGPGTRLTVT.

The chain has TRBV10-3 and TRBJ1-1, with D uncertain. The germline CDR1 and CDR2 sequences are ENHRY and SYGVKD. V lost 0 bases, J lost 2 bases, and 7 bases lay in between. This CDR3 comprises 14 residues. CDR3 DNA sequence: TGTGCCATCAGTGAGTCAGGCAGTAACACTGAAGCTTTCTTT. The encoded protein is CAISESGSNTEAFF.